This T cell receptor beta chain was sequenced in a study of T-cell memory formation after mild COVID-19. This clonotype was observed a few times. Its antigen remains unknown. Study outcomes and limitations: Among contracting clones, CD4+ were mainly CM/EM and CD8+ enriched in EMRA. Detection of some responders pre-infection suggested pre-existing cross-reactive memory T cells participated.

Constant-segment-primed 5'RACE gave TCR alpha and TCR beta cDNA libraries with sample barcodes and UMIs. A single record per CDR3 protein comes from TCRdb applying MiXCR to the 5' RACE reads. The table records approximately 200,000 distinct CDR3 sequences, roughly 17% of them present only once. Sequencing used PBMCs or a T cell subset sorted from them (not recorded which). The sequence came from an adult woman who had mild COVID-19 (a few samples of this study predate the infection). Cell type and time point are not known.

CDR3 sequence: CASMDRDRVVNEQFF. In DNA form, the CDR3 reads TGTGCCAGCATGGATAGGGACAGGGTCGTAAATGAGCAGTTCTTC. The V gene is TRBV19, the J gene TRBJ2-1; 9 nucleotides agree with TRBD1. V shed 9 bases, J shed 7 bases, and the junction held 13 bases outside the gene matches. This CDR3 is built from 15 residues. The V gene's germline CDR1 is LNHDA and CDR2 SQIVND (reference sequence).